What follows are 26 T cell receptor beta chains derived from one specimen sequenced in a study of T cell repertoires in cytomegalovirus infection. TCRdb called the reads again in MiXCR, with one record for every CDR3 protein. The sample holds hundreds of thousands of distinct CDR3 sequences, 35% to 40% seen once. Sequencing was performed on PBMCs. These receptors were obtained from a human donor in good health (CMV status not recorded). Some clones in this sample may be carry-over from other donors' samples.

The V gene is TRBV2, the J gene TRBJ2-5, with TRBD2 matching over 10 bases. V trimming: 7 bases; J trimming: 4 bases; junction bases outside the gene matches: 9. This CDR3 has 15 residues. Germline V CDR1 and CDR2: SNHLY, FYNNEI. Written as DNA, the CDR3 is TGTGCCAGCACCTACCCGGGACTAGCGCGAGAGACCCAGTACTTC. Translated, it gives CASTYPGLARETQYF.

The V gene is TRBV20-1, the J gene TRBJ2-7; TRBD1 matches 7 bases. The CDR3 contains 13 residues. V gave up 5 bases and J gave up 3 bases; unmatched junction bases: 7. Germline CDR1 and CDR2: DFQATT and SNEGSKA (reference sequence). The CDR3 sequence is CSAEDRPLYEQYF. The CDR3 nucleotides are TGCAGTGCTGAGGACAGGCCACTCTACGAGCAGTACTTC.

This clonotype was counted a few times. The rearrangement joins TRBV4-2 to TRBJ1-2; TRBD1 is a possible D gene (6 bases). Trimming cost V 6 bases and J 0 bases, with 11 bases left between them. Germline assignment: CDR1 LGHNA and CDR2 YNFKEQ. The CDR3 sequence is 14 residues long. The CDR3 sequence is CASSHRGPNYGYTF. For the CDR3, the DNA is TGTGCCAGCAGTCATCGGGGGCCTAACTATGGCTACACCTTC.

This clonotype occurred many times. V is TRBV4-2 and J is TRBJ1-6; no clear D gene. Germline values: CDR1 LGHNA, CDR2 YNFKEQ. The CDR3 has 16 residues. With 8 bases removed from V and 0 bases from J, the gap between germline ends came to 14 bases. CDR3 nucleotides: TGTGCCAGCGACCCGGACCCGAGCTCCTATAATTCACCCCTCCACTTT. Translated: CASDPDPSSYNSPLHF.

This clonotype appeared a few times. V usage is TRBV28 and J usage is TRBJ2-1; D is ambiguous. The germline gives CDR1 MDHEN, CDR2 SYDVKM. V was trimmed by 1 base and J by 4 bases, leaving 11 bases between them. CDR3 length: 15 residues. CDR3 DNA sequence: TGTGCCAGCAGTTTATTGCCGGAACATTACAATGAGCAGTTCTTC. Translated: CASSLLPEHYNEQFF. The full variable domain, rest sourced from reference TRBV28 and TRBJ2-1, is DVKVTQSSRYLVKRTGEKVFLECVQDMDHENMFWYRQDPGLGLRLIYFSYDVKMKEKGDIPEGYSVSREKKERFSLILESASTNQTSMYLCASSLLPEHYNEQFFGPGTRLTVL.

This clonotype was seen ten or more times. The genes are TRBV7-2 and TRBJ1-5, with D perhaps TRBD1 (5 bases). CDR1 and CDR2 from the germline V gene are SGHTA and FQGNSA. The CDR3 totals 12 residues. Trimming removed 2 bases at V and 11 bases at J, with 10 bases between. CDR3 bases: TGTGCCAGCAGCTTAATGGGGCCCGCCCAGCATTTT. This translates into CASSLMGPAQHF.

In this sample, this clonotype turned up once. This chain uses TRBV11-2 with TRBJ2-1; the D call may be TRBD1 or TRBD2 (6 bases each). CDR1 is SGHAT and CDR2 is FQNNGV in the germline V gene. V shed 4 bases and J shed 0 bases, with 22 bases lying between them. This CDR3 spans 19 amino acids. In DNA, the CDR3 is TGTGCCAGCAGCTCTCGAGGTAGGGGGGCCCTTAGCTCCTACAATGAGCAGTTCTTC. Translated, it gives CASSSRGRGALSSYNEQFF. The whole variable domain, remainder taken from reference TRBV11-2 and TRBJ2-1, is EAGVAQSPRYKIIEKRQSVAFWCNPISGHATLYWYQQILGQGPKLLIQFQNNGVVDDSQLPKDRFSAERLKGVDSTLKIQPAKLEDSAVYLCASSSRGRGALSSYNEQFFGPGTRLTVL.

This clonotype was counted a few times. The rearrangement joins TRBV27 to TRBJ2-4; 10 bases line up with TRBD2. The V gene's germline CDR1 is MNHEY and CDR2 SMNVEV (reference sequence). The CDR3 has 15 residues. With 5 bases clipped from V and 9 bases from J, the junction kept 10 bases outside the gene matches. The CDR3 sequence is CASSRPQAGGGIQYF. The CDR3 region has the DNA TGTGCCAGCAGTCGCCCTCAAGCGGGAGGGGGCATTCAGTACTTC.

This clonotype was picked up a small number of times. The rearrangement joins TRBV12-3 or TRBV12-4 to TRBJ2-2, with TRBD1 matching 8 bases. The ends lost 7 bases at V and 2 bases at J; junction bases unmatched: 3. This CDR3 has 14 amino acids. CDR3 nucleotide sequence: TGTGCCAGCACGACAGGGGCAAACACCGGGGAGCTGTTTTTT. It codes for CASTTGANTGELFF.

The sample holds a few counts of this clonotype. This sequence joins TRBV6-6 and TRBJ1-6; D gene uncertain. CDR1 MNHNY and CDR2 SVGAGI come from the germline V gene (reference sequence). With 7 bases removed from V and 6 bases from J, the gap between germline ends came to 7 bases. The length of the CDR3 is 12 residues. The CDR3 loop is CASKLLNSPLHF. The CDR3 DNA reads TGTGCCAGCAAACTGCTTAATTCACCCCTCCACTTT.

The chain links TRBV6-8 to TRBJ1-2; 12 bases align to TRBD1. After removal of 6 bases from V and 7 bases from J, the junction contained 9 bases not matched to a gene. The CDR3 covers 15 residues. CDR1 is MNHGY and CDR2 is SAAAGT in the germline V gene. The CDR3 coding sequence is TGTGCCAGCAGACGGCCCGGGACAGGGGGCGGTGGCTACACCTTC. It translates to CASRRPGTGGGGYTF.

The rearrangement links TRBV7-2 to TRBJ1-4, with TRBD1 matching 7 bases. The CDR3 runs 15 residues. V gave up 5 bases and J gave up 10 bases; unmatched junction bases: 13. From germline, CDR1 is SGHTA and CDR2 FQGNSA. The CDR3 loop reads CASSGRQGFNLKLFF. The CDR3, as DNA: TGTGCCAGCAGCGGCCGACAGGGATTTAATTTAAAACTGTTTTTT.

This clonotype was picked up many times. The genes are TRBV12-3 or TRBV12-4 and TRBJ2-2; D is perhaps TRBD2 (6 bases). The CDR3 has 16 residues. The V end lost 6 bases, the J end lost 2 bases, and 16 bases lay between the germline ends. The CDR3 reads CASRPPSVANTGELFF. CDR3 nucleotide sequence: TGTGCCAGCAGACCCCCTAGCGTAGCTAACACCGGGGAGCTGTTTTTT.

In its sample, this clonotype was seen a few times. The chain employs TRBV7-9 and TRBJ2-1, with D possibly being TRBD2 (5 bases). Germline loops: CDR1 SEHNR, CDR2 FQNEAQ (reference sequence). V was cut by 1 base and J by 10 bases, with 17 bases left in between. The CDR3 covers 15 residues. The CDR3, as DNA: TGTGCCAGCAGCTTAGTCCCAGCCCCCCCGGGGGAGCAGTTCTTC. Translation gives CASSLVPAPPGEQFF. The variable domain in full, completed from reference TRBV7-9 and TRBJ2-1, reads DTGVSQNPRHKITKRGQNVTFRCDPISEHNRLYWYRQTLGQGPEFLTYFQNEAQLEKSRLLSDRFSAERPKGSFSTLEIQRTEQGDSAMYLCASSLVPAPPGEQFFGPGTRLTVL.

The chain has TRBV10-3 and TRBJ1-5; D perhaps matches TRBD1 (6 bases). Trimming took off 9 bases at V and 0 bases at J, with 9 bases between the two ends. This CDR3 region has 13 residues. The germline V gene encodes CDR1 ENHRY and CDR2 SYGVKD. The CDR3 protein is CAITGNSNQPQHF. The CDR3 DNA is TGTGCCATAACAGGGAATAGCAATCAGCCCCAGCATTTT.

The J gene is TRBJ2-7, the V gene TRBV29-1; no definite D call. The CDR3 is 11 residues long. Germline-derived CDR1 and CDR2 are SQVTM and ANQGSEA. Trimming stripped 2 bases from V and 7 bases from J, with 9 bases between. The CDR3 region is CSVETSLEQYF. The CDR3 coding sequence is TGCAGCGTTGAAACATCCCTGGAGCAGTACTTC.

The chain combines TRBV10-3 with TRBJ2-3, with TRBD2 as a possible D gene (5 bases). The V end was cut by 6 bases, the J end by 2 bases, with 15 bases between. CDR1 is ENHRY, CDR2 SYGVKD, per germline. The length of the CDR3 is 15 residues. This CDR3 is CAIRSGRKSTDTQYF. For the CDR3, the DNA is TGTGCCATCAGGAGTGGGAGAAAATCCACAGATACGCAGTATTTT.

The J gene is TRBJ2-1, the V gene TRBV11-2, with 7 bases matching TRBD1. This CDR3 contains 17 residues. Per germline, CDR1 SGHAT and CDR2 FQNNGV. V dropped 3 bases and J dropped 3; count of bases not matched to a gene: 11. CDR3 in DNA: TGTGCCAGCAGCTTTTGGCTAGGGACAGAGAACTACAATGAGCAGTTCTTC. It is translated as CASSFWLGTENYNEQFF.

V usage is TRBV7-9 and J usage is TRBJ2-2, with TRBD1 matching 9 bases. Per germline, CDR1 SEHNR and CDR2 FQNEAQ (reference sequence). CDR3 size: 16 residues. J gave up 1 base and V 5 bases, and 5 bases lay outside the gene matches. As DNA, the CDR3 is TGTGCCAGCAGCCCACGGACAGGGGAGAACACCGGGGAGCTGTTTTTT. Translating gives CASSPRTGENTGELFF.

The rearrangement joins TRBV24-1 to TRBJ2-5; D ambiguous. The V end lost 0 bases, the J end lost 4 bases, and 8 bases lay between the germline ends. Germline loops: CDR1 KGHDR, CDR2 SFDVKD. CDR3 size: 14 residues. This chain's CDR3 is CATSDLATSETQYF. CDR3 sequence (DNA): TGTGCCACCAGTGATTTGGCGACTTCAGAGACCCAGTACTTC.

Regarding this clonotype: No conserved phenylalanine or tryptophan ends this CDR3, so it is likely a read error. This sequence joins TRBV20-1 and TRBJ2-7; either TRBD1 or TRBD2 may fit D (6 bases each). The CDR3 covers 16 residues. Germline V CDR1 and CDR2: DFQATT, SNEGSKA (reference sequence). V lost 1 base and J lost 2, with 18 bases in between. This CDR3 reads CSARGFGSGAPYEQYL. CDR3 nucleotide sequence: TGCAGTGCTAGAGGTTTTGGGTCGGGGGCTCCCTACGAGCAGTACTTA.

This chain uses TRBV6-2 or TRBV6-3 with TRBJ2-2; tentatively, D is TRBD1 (5 bases). CDR3 length: 17 amino acids. From germline, CDR1 is MNHEY and CDR2 SVGEGT. Deletions cut 5 bases from V and 0 bases from J, with 16 bases between. CDR3 DNA sequence: TGTGCCAGCAGTGACCCGCCCTTGACAGCGAACACCGGGGAGCTGTTTTTT. Protein: CASSDPPLTANTGELFF.

This clonotype has a count of ten or more. In DNA, the CDR3 is TGTGCCAGCAGCCCTGGGACAGTCGAGCAGTACTTC. As protein: CASSPGTVEQYF. The chain carries TRBV7-2 and TRBJ2-7; 7 bases fit TRBD1. Trimming at V came to 5 bases and at J to 6 bases, leaving 4 bases not matched to a gene. CDR1 SGHTA and CDR2 FQGNSA come from the germline V gene. The CDR3 contains 12 residues. Full variable domain (remainder filled in from reference TRBV7-2 and TRBJ2-7): GAGVSQSPSNKVTEKGKDVELRCDPISGHTALYWYRQSLGQGLEFLIYFQGNSAPDKSGLPSDRFSAERTGGSVSTLTIQRTQQEDSAVYLCASSPGTVEQYFGPGTRLTVT.

This chain joins TRBV27 and TRBJ1-2; TRBD1 agrees at 7 bases. The CDR3 has 15 residues. V dropped 7 bases and J dropped 2; count of bases not matched to a gene: 10. Germline CDR1 reads MNHEY; CDR2 reads SMNVEV (reference sequence). CDR3 region: CASTASGQENYGYTF. CDR3 in DNA: TGTGCCAGCACCGCGTCCGGACAGGAAAACTATGGCTACACCTTC.

This clonotype was observed a handful of times. This chain uses TRBV12-3 or TRBV12-4 with TRBJ2-3; TRBD2 matches 9 bases. V shed 7 bases and J 11 bases; nucleotides not matched to a gene: 16. The CDR3 runs 15 residues. Here the CDR3 reads CASTGLAGIVLQQYF. As DNA, the CDR3 is TGTGCCAGCACCGGGCTAGCGGGGATAGTTCTACAGCAGTATTTT.

The rearrangement uses TRBV2 and TRBJ2-7, with TRBD1 matching over 8 bases. The CDR3 loop spans 14 amino acids. With V trimmed by 6 bases and J by 2 bases, 6 bases remained unmatched. The germline gives CDR1 SNHLY, CDR2 FYNNEI. The CDR3 is CASRPGQAAYEQYF. In DNA, the CDR3 is TGTGCCAGCAGGCCGGGACAGGCGGCCTACGAGCAGTACTTC.